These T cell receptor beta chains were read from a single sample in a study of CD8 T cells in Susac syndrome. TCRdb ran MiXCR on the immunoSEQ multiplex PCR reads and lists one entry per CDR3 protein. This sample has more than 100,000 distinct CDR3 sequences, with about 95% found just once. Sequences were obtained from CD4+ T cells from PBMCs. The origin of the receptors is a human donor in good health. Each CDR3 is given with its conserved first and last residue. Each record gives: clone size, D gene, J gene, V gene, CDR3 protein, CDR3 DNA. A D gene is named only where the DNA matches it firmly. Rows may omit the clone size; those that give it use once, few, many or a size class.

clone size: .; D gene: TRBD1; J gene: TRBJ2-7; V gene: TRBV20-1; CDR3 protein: CSAASGTGNLEQYF; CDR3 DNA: TGCAGTGCTGCGTCCGGGACAGGGAATCTCGAGCAGTACTTC
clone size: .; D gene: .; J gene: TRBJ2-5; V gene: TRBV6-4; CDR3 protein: CASSESEGSTQYF; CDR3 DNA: TGTGCCAGCAGTGAATCGGAGGGGTCGACCCAGTACTTC
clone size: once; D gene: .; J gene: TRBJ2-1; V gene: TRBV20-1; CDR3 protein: CSARDRAPNEQFF; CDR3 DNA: TGCAGTGCTAGAGATCGTGCCCCAAATGAGCAGTTCTTC
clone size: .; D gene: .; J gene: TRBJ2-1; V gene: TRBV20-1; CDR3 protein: CSARDSTHNEQFF; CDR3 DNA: TGCAGTGCTAGAGATAGCACTCACAATGAGCAGTTCTTC
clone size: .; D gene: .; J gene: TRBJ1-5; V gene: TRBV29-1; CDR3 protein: CSVERTACNQPQHF; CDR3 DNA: TGCAGCGTTGAGCGGACAGCTTGCAATCAGCCCCAGCATTTT
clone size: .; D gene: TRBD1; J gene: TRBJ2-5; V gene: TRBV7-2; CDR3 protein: CASSNPWDRGLGETQYF; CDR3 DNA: TGTGCCAGCAGCAACCCGTGGGACAGGGGGCTCGGAGAGACCCAGTACTTC
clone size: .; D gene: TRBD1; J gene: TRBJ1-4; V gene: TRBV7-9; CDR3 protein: CASSAPRDRHEKLFF; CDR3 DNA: TGTGCCAGCAGCGCCCCCCGGGACAGACATGAAAAACTGTTTTTT
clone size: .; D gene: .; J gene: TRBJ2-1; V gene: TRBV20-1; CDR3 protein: CSARDLGPERTYNEQFF; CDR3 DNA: TGCAGTGCTAGAGATCTAGGGCCCGAAAGGACGTACAATGAGCAGTTCTTC
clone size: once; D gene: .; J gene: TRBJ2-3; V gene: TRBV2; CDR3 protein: CASSGGLTDTQYF; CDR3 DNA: TGTGCCAGCAGTGGGGGGCTCACAGATACGCAGTATTTT
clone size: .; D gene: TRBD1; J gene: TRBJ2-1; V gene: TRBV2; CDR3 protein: CASNLDRGGYNEQFF; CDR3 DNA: TGTGCCAGCAACCTTGACAGGGGAGGCTACAATGAGCAGTTCTTC
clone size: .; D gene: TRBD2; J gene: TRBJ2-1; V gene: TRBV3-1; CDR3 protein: CASSQGGGLAYPEQFF; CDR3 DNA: TGTGCCAGCAGCCAAGGGGGAGGACTAGCATACCCCGAGCAGTTCTTC
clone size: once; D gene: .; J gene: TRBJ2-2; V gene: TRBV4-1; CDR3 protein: CASLEAGELFF; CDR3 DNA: TGCGCCAGCTTAGAGGCCGGGGAGCTGTTTTTT
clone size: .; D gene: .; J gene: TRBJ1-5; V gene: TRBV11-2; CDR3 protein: CASSPGMAQPQHF; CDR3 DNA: TGTGCCAGCAGCCCGGGAATGGCTCAGCCCCAGCATTTT
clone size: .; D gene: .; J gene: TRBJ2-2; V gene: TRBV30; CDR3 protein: CAWRKGGNTGELFF; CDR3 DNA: TGTGCCTGGAGGAAAGGGGGGAACACCGGGGAGCTGTTTTTT
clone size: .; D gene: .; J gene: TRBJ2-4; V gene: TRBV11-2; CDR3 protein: CASSLVSWGNIQYF; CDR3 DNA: TGTGCCAGCAGCTTAGTATCTTGGGGAAACATTCAGTACTTC
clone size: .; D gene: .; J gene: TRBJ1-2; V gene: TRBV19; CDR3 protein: CASRPLGAKQNYGYTF; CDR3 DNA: TGTGCCAGTAGACCCCTCGGGGCGAAGCAGAACTATGGCTACACCTTC
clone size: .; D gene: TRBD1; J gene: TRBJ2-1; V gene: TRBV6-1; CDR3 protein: CASIFGQGPYNEQFF; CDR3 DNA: TGTGCCAGCATTTTTGGACAGGGGCCGTACAATGAGCAGTTCTTC
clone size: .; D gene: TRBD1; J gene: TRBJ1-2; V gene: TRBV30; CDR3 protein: CAWSAGGLNGYTF; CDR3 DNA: TGTGCCTGGAGTGCAGGGGGACTTAACGGCTACACCTTC
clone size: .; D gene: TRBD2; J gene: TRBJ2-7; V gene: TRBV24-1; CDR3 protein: CATSDFGLAGCYVPSF; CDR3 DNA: TGTGCCACCAGTGATTTTGGACTAGCGGGATGTTACGTACCGTCCTTC
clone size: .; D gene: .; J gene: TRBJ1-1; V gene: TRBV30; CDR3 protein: CAWNLAGSATEAFF; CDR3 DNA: TGTGCCTGGAATTTAGCAGGGTCGGCCACTGAAGCTTTCTTT
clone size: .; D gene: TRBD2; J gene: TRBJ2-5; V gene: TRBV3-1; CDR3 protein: CASSQAGGEETQYF; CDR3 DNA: TGTGCCAGCAGCCAAGCGGGAGGGGAAGAGACCCAGTACTTC
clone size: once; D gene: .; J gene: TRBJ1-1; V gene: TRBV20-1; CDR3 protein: CSARGPEAFF; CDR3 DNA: TGCAGTGCCAGAGGACCAGAGGCTTTCTTT
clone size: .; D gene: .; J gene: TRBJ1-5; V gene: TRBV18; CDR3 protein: CASSPPGGLGNQPQHF; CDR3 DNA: TGTGCCAGCTCACCACCGGGGGGGCTGGGGAATCAGCCCCAGCATTTT
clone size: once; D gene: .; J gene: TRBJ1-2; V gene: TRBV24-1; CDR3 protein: CATSDRQRGPYGYTF; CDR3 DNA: TGTGCCACCAGTGATCGACAGAGAGGCCCGTATGGCTACACCTTC
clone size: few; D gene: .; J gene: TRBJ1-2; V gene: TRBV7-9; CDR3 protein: CASSPLNYGYTF; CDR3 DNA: TGTGCCAGCAGCCCGTTAAACTATGGCTACACCTTC
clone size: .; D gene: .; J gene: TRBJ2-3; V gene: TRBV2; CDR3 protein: CASSEAWVLADTQYF; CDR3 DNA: TGTGCCAGCAGTGAAGCGTGGGTACTGGCAGATACGCAGTATTTT
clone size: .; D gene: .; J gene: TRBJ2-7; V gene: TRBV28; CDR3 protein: CASRLLGEMREQYF; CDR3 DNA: TGTGCCAGCAGACTACTAGGGGAAATGAGGGAGCAGTACTTC
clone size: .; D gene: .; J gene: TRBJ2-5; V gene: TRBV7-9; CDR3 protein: CASSLDIGSQETQYF; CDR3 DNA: TGTGCCAGCAGCTTAGACATAGGCAGTCAAGAGACCCAGTACTTC
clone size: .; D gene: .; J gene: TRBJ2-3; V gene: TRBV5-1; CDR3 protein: CASSLGDTTDTQYF; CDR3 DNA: TGCGCCAGCAGCTTGGGGGACACCACAGATACGCAGTATTTT